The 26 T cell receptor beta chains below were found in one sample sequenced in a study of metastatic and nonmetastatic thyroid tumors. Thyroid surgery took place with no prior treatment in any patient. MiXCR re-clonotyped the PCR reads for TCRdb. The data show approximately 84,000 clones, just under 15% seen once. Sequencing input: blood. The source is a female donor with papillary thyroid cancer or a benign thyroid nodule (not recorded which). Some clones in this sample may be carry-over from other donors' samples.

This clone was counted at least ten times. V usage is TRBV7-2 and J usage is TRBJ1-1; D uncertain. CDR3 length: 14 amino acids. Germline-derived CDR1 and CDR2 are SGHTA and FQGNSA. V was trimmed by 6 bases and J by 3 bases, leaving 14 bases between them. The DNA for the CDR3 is TGTGCCAGCAGTTACCTGAAGACGGACACTGAAGCTTTCTTT. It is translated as CASSYLKTDTEAFF.

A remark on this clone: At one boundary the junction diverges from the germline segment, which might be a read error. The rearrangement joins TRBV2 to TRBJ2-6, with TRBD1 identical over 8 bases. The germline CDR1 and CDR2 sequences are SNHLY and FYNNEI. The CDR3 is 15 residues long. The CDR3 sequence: CASGNRGSRANVLTF. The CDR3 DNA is TGTGCCAGCGGCAACAGGGGGTCGAGGGCGAACGTCCTGACTTTC.

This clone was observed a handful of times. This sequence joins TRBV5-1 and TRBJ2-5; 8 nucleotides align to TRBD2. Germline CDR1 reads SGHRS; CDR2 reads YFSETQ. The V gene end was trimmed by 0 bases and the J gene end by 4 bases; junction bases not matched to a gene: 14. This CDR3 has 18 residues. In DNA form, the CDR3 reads TGCGCCAGCAGCTTGGCACCCCCCGGGCGGGGGGACGGAGAGACCCAGTACTTC. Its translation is CASSLAPPGRGDGETQYF.

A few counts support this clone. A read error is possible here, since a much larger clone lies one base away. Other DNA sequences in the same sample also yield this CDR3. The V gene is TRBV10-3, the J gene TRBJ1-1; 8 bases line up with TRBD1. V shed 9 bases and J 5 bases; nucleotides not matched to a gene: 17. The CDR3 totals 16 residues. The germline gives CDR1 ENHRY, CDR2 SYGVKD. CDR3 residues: CAIRGAPGGRATEAFF. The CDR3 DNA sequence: TGTGCCATACGGGGGGCACCAGGGGGCAGGGCAACTGAAGCTTTCTTT.

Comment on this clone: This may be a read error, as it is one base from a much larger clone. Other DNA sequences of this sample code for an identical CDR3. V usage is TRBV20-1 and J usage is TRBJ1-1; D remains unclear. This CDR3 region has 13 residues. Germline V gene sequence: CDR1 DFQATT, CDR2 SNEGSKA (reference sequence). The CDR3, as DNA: TGCGGTGCTAGCGGTCACTTGAACACTGAAGCTTTCTTT. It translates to CGASGHLNTEAFF.

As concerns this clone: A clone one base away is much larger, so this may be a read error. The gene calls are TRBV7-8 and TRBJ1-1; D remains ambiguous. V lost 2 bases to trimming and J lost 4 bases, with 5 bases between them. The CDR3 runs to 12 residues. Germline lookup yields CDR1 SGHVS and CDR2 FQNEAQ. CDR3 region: CASSLSATEAFF. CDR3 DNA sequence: TGTGCCAGCAGCTTATCTGCCACTGAAGCTTTCTTT.

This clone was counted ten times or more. CDR3 residues: CASSEAGIPYNEQFF. DNA for the CDR3: TGTGCCAGCAGTGAAGCGGGGATCCCATACAATGAGCAGTTCTTC. The chain joins TRBV2 to TRBJ2-1; unclear D gene. Germline lookup yields CDR1 SNHLY and CDR2 FYNNEI. V was shortened by 0 bases and J by 4 bases, with 10 bases between the two germline ends. CDR3 length: 15 residues.

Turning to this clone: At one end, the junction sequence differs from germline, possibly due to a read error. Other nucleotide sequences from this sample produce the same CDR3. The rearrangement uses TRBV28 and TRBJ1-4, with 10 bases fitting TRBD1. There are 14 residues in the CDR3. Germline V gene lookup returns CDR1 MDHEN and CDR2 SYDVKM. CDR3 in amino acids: CASTTGGHNEKLFF. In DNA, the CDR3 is TGTGCCAGCACGACAGGGGGCCACAATGAAAAGCTGTTTTTT. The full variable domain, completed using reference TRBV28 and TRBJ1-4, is DVKVTQSSRYLVKRTGEKVFLECVQDMDHENMFWYRQDPGLGLRLIYFSYDVKMKEKGDIPEGYSVSREKKERFSLILESASTNQTSMYLCASTTGGHNEKLFFGSGTQLSVL.

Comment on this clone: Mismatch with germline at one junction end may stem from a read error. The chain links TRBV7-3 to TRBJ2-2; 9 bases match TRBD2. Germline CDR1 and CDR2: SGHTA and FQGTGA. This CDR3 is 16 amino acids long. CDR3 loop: CASSFIAGVKHRGAVF. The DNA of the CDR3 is TGTGCCAGCAGCTTTATAGCGGGGGTAAAACACCGGGGAGCTGTTTTT.

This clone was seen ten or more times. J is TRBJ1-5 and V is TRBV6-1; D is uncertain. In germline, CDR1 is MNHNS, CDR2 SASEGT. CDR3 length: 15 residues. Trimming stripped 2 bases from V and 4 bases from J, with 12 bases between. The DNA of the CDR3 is TGTGCCAGCAGTGAAATGAGGAATCGGAATCAGCCCCAGCATTTT. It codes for CASSEMRNRNQPQHF.

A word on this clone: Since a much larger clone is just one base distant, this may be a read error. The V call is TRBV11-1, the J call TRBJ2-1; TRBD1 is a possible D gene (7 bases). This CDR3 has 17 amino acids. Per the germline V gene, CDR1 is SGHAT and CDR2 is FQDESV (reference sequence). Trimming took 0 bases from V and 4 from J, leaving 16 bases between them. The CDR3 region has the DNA TGTGCCAGCAGCTTAGCGTCCAGGGGGGTCTCTTACAATGAGCAGTTCTTC. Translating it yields CASSLASRGVSYNEQFF.

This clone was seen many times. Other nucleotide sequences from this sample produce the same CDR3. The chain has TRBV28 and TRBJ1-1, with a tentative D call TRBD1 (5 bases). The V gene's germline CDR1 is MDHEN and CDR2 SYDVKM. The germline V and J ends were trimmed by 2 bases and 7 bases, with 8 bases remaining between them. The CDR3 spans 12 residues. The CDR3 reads CASSLGASEAFF. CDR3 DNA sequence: TGTGCCAGCAGTTTAGGGGCGAGTGAAGCTTTCTTT. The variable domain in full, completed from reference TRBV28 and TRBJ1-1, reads DVKVTQSSRYLVKRTGEKVFLECVQDMDHENMFWYRQDPGLGLRLIYFSYDVKMKEKGDIPEGYSVSREKKERFSLILESASTNQTSMYLCASSLGASEAFFGQGTRLTVV.

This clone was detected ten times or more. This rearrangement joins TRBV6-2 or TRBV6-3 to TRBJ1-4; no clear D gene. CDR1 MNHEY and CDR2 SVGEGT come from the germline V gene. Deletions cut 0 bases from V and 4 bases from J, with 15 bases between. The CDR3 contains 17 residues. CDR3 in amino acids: CASSYSLRPDYNEKLFF. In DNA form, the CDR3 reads TGTGCCAGCAGTTACTCGCTGAGGCCGGATTATAATGAAAAACTGTTTTTT.

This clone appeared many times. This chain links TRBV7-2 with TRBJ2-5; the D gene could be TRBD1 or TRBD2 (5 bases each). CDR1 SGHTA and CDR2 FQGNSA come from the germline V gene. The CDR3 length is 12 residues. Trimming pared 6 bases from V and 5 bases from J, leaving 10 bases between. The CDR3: CASRGVRETQYF. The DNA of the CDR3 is TGTGCCAGCAGGGGGGTCCGGGAGACCCAGTACTTC.

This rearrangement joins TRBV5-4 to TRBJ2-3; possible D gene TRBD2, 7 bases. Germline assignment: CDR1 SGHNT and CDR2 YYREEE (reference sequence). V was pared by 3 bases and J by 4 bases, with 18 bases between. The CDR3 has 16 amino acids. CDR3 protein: CASSSPLARGPDTQYF. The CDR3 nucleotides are TGTGCCAGCAGCTCCCCGCTAGCGCGGGGGCCAGATACGCAGTATTTT.

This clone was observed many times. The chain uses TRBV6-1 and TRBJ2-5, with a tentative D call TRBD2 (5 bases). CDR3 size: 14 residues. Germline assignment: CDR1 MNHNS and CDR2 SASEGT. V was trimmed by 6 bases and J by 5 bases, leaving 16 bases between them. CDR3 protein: CASRPTRSSETQYF. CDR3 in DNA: TGTGCCAGCAGACCTACTAGGAGTAGCGAGACCCAGTACTTC.

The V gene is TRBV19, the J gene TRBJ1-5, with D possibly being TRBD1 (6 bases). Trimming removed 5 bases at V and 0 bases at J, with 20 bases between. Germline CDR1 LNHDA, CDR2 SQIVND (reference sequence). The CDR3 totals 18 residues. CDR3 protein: CASSPRPWTDISNQPQHF. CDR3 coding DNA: TGTGCCAGTAGTCCCAGGCCCTGGACAGACATTAGCAATCAGCCCCAGCATTTT.

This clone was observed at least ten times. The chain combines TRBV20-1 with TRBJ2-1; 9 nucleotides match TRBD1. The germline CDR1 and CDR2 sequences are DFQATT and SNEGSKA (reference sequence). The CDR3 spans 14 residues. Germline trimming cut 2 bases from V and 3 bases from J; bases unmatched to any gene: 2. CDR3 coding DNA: TGCAGTGCTAGACGGGGACAGGGCTACAATGAGCAGTTCTTC. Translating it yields CSARRGQGYNEQFF.

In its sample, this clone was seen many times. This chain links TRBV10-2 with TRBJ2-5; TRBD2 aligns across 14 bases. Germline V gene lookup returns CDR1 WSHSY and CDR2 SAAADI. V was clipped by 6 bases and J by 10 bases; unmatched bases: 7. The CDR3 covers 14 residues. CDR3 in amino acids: CASRLTSGGGDQYF. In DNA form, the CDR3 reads TGCGCCAGCAGACTGACTAGCGGGGGGGGGGACCAGTACTTC.

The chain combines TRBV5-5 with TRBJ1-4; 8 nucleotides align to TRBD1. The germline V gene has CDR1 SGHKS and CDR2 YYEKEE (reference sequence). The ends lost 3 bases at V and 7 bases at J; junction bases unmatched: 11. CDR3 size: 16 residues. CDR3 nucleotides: TGTGCCAGCAGCTATGGACAGGGTACGGGGGTTGAAAAACTGTTTTTT. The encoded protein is CASSYGQGTGVEKLFF.

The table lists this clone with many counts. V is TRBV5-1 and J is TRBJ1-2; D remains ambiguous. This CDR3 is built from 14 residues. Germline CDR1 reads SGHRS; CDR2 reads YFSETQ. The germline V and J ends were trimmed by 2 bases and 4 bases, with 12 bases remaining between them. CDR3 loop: CASSLQRQGYGYTF. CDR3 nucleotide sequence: TGCGCCAGCAGCTTACAACGACAAGGCTATGGCTACACCTTC.

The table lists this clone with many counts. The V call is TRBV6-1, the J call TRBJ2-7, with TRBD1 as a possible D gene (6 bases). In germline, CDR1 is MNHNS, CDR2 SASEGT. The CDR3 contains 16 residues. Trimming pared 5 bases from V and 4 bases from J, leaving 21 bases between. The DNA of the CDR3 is TGTGCCAGCAGTCCCCCTACCTCGGGACAACCATACGAGCAGTACTTC. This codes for CASSPPTSGQPYEQYF.

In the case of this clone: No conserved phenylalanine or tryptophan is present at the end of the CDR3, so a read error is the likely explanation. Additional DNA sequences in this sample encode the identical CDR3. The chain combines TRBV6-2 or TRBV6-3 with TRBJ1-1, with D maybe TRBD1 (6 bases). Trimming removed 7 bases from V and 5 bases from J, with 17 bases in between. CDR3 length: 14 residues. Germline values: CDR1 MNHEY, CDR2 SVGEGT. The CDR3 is CASKKDRGVTEAFL. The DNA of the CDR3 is TGTGCCAGCAAAAAGGACAGAGGTGTAACTGAAGCTTTCTTG.

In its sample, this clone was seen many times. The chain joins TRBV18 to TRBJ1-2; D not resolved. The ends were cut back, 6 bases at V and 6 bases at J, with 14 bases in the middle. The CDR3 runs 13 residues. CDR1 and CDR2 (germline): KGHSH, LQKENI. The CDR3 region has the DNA TGTGCCAGCTCCCCTGGACCCAATAATGGCTACACCTTC. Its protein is CASSPGPNNGYTF.

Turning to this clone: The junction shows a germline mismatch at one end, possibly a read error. The CDR3 region is CATSYLRQGEETGELFF. The DNA of the CDR3 is TGTGCCACCAGTTATTTGCGGCAGGGGGAAGAGACCGGGGAGCTGTTTTTT. The V call is TRBV24-1, the J call TRBJ2-2, with 7 bases identical to TRBD1. This CDR3 is built from 17 residues. Germline assignment: CDR1 KGHDR and CDR2 SFDVKD.

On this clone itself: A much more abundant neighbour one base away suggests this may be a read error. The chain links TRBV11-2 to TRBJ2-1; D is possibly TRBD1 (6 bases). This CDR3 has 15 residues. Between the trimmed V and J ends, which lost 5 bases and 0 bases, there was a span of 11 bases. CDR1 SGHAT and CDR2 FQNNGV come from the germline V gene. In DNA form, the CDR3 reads TGTGCCAGCAGCCGAACAGGGATCTCCTACAATGAGCAGTTCTTC. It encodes CASSRTGISYNEQFF.